Following are 32 T cell receptor beta chains from one sample sequenced in a study of control samples from healthy donors and cancer patients. The data were produced by immunoSEQ multiplex PCR, yet TCRdb's version contains in-frame clones alone and is incomplete. The sample has around 95,000 clones, around four fifths seen once. Material: blood. Receptors originate from a man between 25 and 39 years old in good health.

V usage is TRBV11-3 and J usage is TRBJ2-2; D is uncertain. Deletions cut 5 bases from V and 5 bases from J, with 9 bases between. This CDR3 region has 13 residues. Germline V gene sequence: CDR1 SGHNT, CDR2 YENEEA. The DNA of the CDR3 is TGTGCCAGCAGCCAACAGAGAACCGGGGAGCTGTTTTTT. It yields the protein CASSQQRTGELFF.

This chain uses TRBV10-3 with TRBJ2-7, with 8 bases fitting TRBD1. Per germline, CDR1 ENHRY and CDR2 SYGVKD. CDR3 size: 14 residues. V gave up 6 bases and J gave up 0 bases; unmatched junction bases: 4. The CDR3 DNA follows: TGTGCCATCAGGGGGGACAGGAGCTCCTACGAGCAGTACTTC. This codes for CAIRGDRSSYEQYF.

The rearrangement links TRBV18 to TRBJ1-5; the D is unclear. The CDR3 covers 14 residues. V lost 3 bases to trimming and J lost 9 bases, with 15 bases between them. Germline V gene sequence: CDR1 KGHSH, CDR2 LQKENI. CDR3 protein: CASSPAGPEMPQHF. The CDR3 bases are TGTGCCAGCTCACCTGCAGGACCCGAGATGCCCCAGCATTTT.

The chain recombines TRBV3-1 (or the pseudogene TRBV3-2) with TRBJ1-5; D remains unclear. The V and J ends lost 4 bases and 3 bases respectively, with 10 bases between them. The CDR3 consists of 14 residues. Germline V gene lookup returns CDR1 LGHDT and CDR2 YNNKEL (reference sequence). This CDR3 reads CASSLGRINQPQHF. Written as DNA, the CDR3 is TGTGCCAGCAGCCTAGGGCGGATCAATCAGCCCCAGCATTTT.

The chain joins TRBV14 to TRBJ2-7; no firm D call. The CDR3 is 13 amino acids. The germline gives CDR1 SGHDN, CDR2 FVKESK. Trimming left V 1 base short and J 5 bases short, with 9 bases between. The CDR3 region is CASSQVRSHEQYF. Here the CDR3 DNA reads TGTGCCAGCAGCCAAGTCAGATCGCACGAGCAGTACTTC.

The chain combines TRBV7-3 with TRBJ2-3, with a tentative D call TRBD2 (5 bases). The CDR3 sequence is 13 residues long. Germline values: CDR1 SGHTA, CDR2 FQGTGA. Trimming took 4 bases from V and 8 from J, leaving 13 bases between them. The CDR3 DNA reads as TGTGCCAGCAGCTCTTCGGACTTGAGTACGCAGTATTTT. Translating gives CASSSSDLSTQYF.

The CDR3 coding sequence is TGCGCCAGCGGGGGGACAGGGGGCACTGAAGCTTTCTTT. The encoded protein is CASGGTGGTEAFF. V is TRBV10-2 and J is TRBJ1-1, with 11 bases aligning to TRBD1. The CDR3 runs to 13 residues. Germline CDR1 reads WSHSY; CDR2 reads SAAADI. Unmatched junction bases numbered 3, after V lost 8 bases and J lost 4 bases.

A remark on this clone: Within the sample, other DNA sequences also encode this same CDR3. The rearrangement joins TRBV19 to TRBJ1-6; a possible D gene is TRBD1 (5 bases). The germline V gene has CDR1 LNHDA and CDR2 SQIVND (reference sequence). The CDR3 spans 15 residues. V lost 5 bases, J lost 8 bases, and 16 bases lay in between. The CDR3 nucleotides read TGTGCCAGTAGTGGAGGGGTGGGGTCGGATTCACCCCTCCACTTT. Amino acid sequence: CASSGGVGSDSPLHF.

The chain combines TRBV2 with TRBJ1-1; 8 bases agree with TRBD1. Germline V gene lookup returns CDR1 SNHLY and CDR2 FYNNEI. With V trimmed by 7 bases and J by 3 bases, 16 bases remained unmatched. The CDR3 spans 17 residues. CDR3 in DNA: TGTGCCAGCACCAGAAAAGGGCAGGGGGCTTCGGACACTGAAGCTTTCTTT. This encodes CASTRKGQGASDTEAFF. Looking up the rest from reference TRBV2 and TRBJ1-1 gives the full variable domain: EPEVTQTPSHQVTQMGQEVILRCVPISNHLYFYWYRQILGQKVEFLVSFYNNEISEKSEIFDDQFSVERPDGSNFTLKIRSTKLEDSAMYFCASTRKGQGASDTEAFFGQGTRLTVV.

The V call is TRBV4-2, the J call TRBJ1-5, with 7 bases matching TRBD1. The CDR3 spans 15 residues. Germline loops: CDR1 LGHNA, CDR2 YNFKEQ. J was trimmed by 5 bases and V by 4 bases; bases with no gene match: 8. CDR3 loop: CASSPEGGGDQPQHF. The DNA for the CDR3 is TGTGCCAGCAGCCCTGAAGGGGGCGGCGATCAGCCCCAGCATTTT.

V and J are TRBV5-5 and TRBJ2-7; weak D call: TRBD1 (5 bases). Deletions cut 1 base from V and 2 bases from J, with 13 bases between. This CDR3 is built from 15 residues. The germline CDR1 and CDR2 sequences are SGHKS and YYEKEE (reference sequence). Here the CDR3 DNA reads TGTGCCAGCAGCTTGACCCTCACAGGCACCTACGAGCAGTACTTC. This codes for CASSLTLTGTYEQYF.

The chain has TRBV14 and TRBJ1-6; D is uncertain. This CDR3 spans 16 amino acids. The V end was cut by 1 base, the J end by 10 bases, with 17 bases between. CDR1 SGHDN and CDR2 FVKESK come from the germline V gene. The CDR3 loop is CASSQVFAGEDSPLHF. The CDR3 bases are TGTGCCAGCAGCCAAGTATTTGCCGGGGAGGACTCACCCCTCCACTTT.

The rearrangement joins TRBV5-4 to TRBJ2-5; 11 nucleotides match TRBD2. The germline V gene encodes CDR1 SGHNT and CDR2 YYREEE (reference sequence). With 3 bases clipped from V and 2 bases from J, the junction kept 3 bases outside the gene matches. The length of the CDR3 is 15 residues. In DNA form, the CDR3 reads TGTGCCAGCAGCTCTAGACTAGCGGGGCAAGAGACCCAGTACTTC. It encodes CASSSRLAGQETQYF.

V and J are TRBV7-9 and TRBJ1-5; D might be TRBD1 (5 bases). The V gene lost 1 base and the J gene lost 4 bases, with 14 bases spanning the gap. The CDR3 runs 16 residues. Germline V gene sequence: CDR1 SEHNR, CDR2 FQNEAQ (reference sequence). CDR3 amino acids: CASSLVGQGQNQPQHF. The CDR3 DNA follows: TGTGCCAGCAGCTTAGTAGGTCAGGGCCAGAATCAGCCCCAGCATTTT.

The rearrangement joins TRBV5-4 to TRBJ2-3; 8 bases are shared with TRBD2. Germline CDR1 and CDR2: SGHNT and YYREEE (reference sequence). With 1 base clipped from V and 1 base from J, the junction kept 11 bases outside the gene matches. The CDR3 consists of 18 residues. The CDR3 DNA follows: TGTGCCAGCAGCTTGCGTGCGGGGGGTACGTTTGGCACAGATACGCAGTATTTT. Its protein product is CASSLRAGGTFGTDTQYF.

The V gene is TRBV25-1, the J gene TRBJ1-2; 10 bases line up with TRBD1. The CDR3 covers 13 residues. The germline CDR1 and CDR2 sequences are MGHDK and SYGVNS. The junction had 2 bases not matched to a gene; V was cut back by 6 bases and J by 4 bases. This CDR3 is CASSRDRGYGYTF. The DNA for the CDR3 is TGTGCCAGCAGCCGGGACAGGGGCTATGGCTACACCTTC.

The V and J genes are TRBV5-6 and TRBJ2-3; D assignment may be TRBD1 or TRBD2 (5 bases each). Trimming took 4 bases from V and 5 from J, leaving 14 bases between them. There are 14 residues in the CDR3. CDR1 and CDR2 from the germline V gene are SGHDT and YYEEEE. The CDR3 nucleotides read TGTGCCAGCAGCGGGGGATCCGAGAGAGATACGCAGTATTTT. This gives the protein CASSGGSERDTQYF.

As to this clone: A read error may produce the germline difference seen at one junction end. Other DNA sequences within the sample encode an identical CDR3. The V and J genes are TRBV28 and TRBJ1-2, with D perhaps TRBD1 (5 bases). The CDR3 covers 12 residues. The V gene's germline CDR1 is MDHEN and CDR2 SYDVKM. CDR3 sequence reads: CASSRTVWGYTF. The CDR3 DNA sequence: TGTGCCAGCAGTCGGACGGTATGGGGCTACACTTTC.

The genes are TRBV5-4 and TRBJ1-6; D remains unclear. Between the trimmed V and J ends, which lost 0 bases and 5 bases, there was a span of 12 bases. Germline V lookup: CDR1 SGHNT, CDR2 YYREEE (reference sequence). CDR3 length: 16 amino acids. CDR3 in amino acids: CASSLVGLADNSPLHF. For the CDR3, the DNA is TGTGCCAGCAGCTTGGTAGGGCTGGCCGATAATTCACCCCTCCACTTT.

The rearrangement joins TRBV3-1 (or the pseudogene TRBV3-2) to TRBJ1-1; maybe TRBD1 (5 bases). The CDR3 covers 15 residues. CDR1 is LGHDT, CDR2 YNNKEL, per germline (reference sequence). Deletions cut 1 base from V and 0 bases from J, with 9 bases between. In DNA form, the CDR3 reads TGTGCCAGCAGCCAAGGTCCAGGGATGAACACTGAAGCTTTCTTT. It codes for CASSQGPGMNTEAFF.

This chain connects TRBV19 to TRBJ1-6; TRBD1 agrees at 7 bases. The CDR3 totals 14 residues. J gave up 6 bases and V 6 bases, and 5 bases lay outside the gene matches. Germline V gene lookup returns CDR1 LNHDA and CDR2 SQIVND (reference sequence). The CDR3 region is CASRTGTSNSPLHF. CDR3 nucleotides: TGTGCCAGTAGGACAGGGACGAGTAATTCACCCCTCCACTTT.

This chain connects TRBV5-6 to TRBJ1-5; no clear D. The length of the CDR3 is 16 residues. V lost 0 bases and J lost 2, with 12 bases in between. CDR1 and CDR2 (germline): SGHDT, YYEEEE. CDR3 sequence reads: CASSLGTAGGNQPQHF. The CDR3 region has the DNA TGTGCCAGCAGCTTGGGTACAGCGGGCGGCAATCAGCCCCAGCATTTT.

The genes are TRBV5-4 and TRBJ2-5; D is unresolved. The CDR3 contains 15 residues. The ends were cut back, 4 bases at V and 4 bases at J, with 17 bases in the middle. The germline V gene has CDR1 SGHNT and CDR2 YYREEE (reference sequence). In DNA, the CDR3 is TGTGCCAGCAGCCCGGGTCCCTTACAACCAGAGACCCAGTACTTC. Encoded protein: CASSPGPLQPETQYF.

This rearrangement joins TRBV19 to TRBJ1-4; no firm D call. Germline-derived CDR1 and CDR2 are LNHDA and SQIVND (reference sequence). The V and J ends lost 5 bases and 0 bases respectively, with 10 bases between them. The CDR3 covers 15 residues. The CDR3 DNA is TGTGCCAGTAGTCCGGCCGGTGCAACTAATGAAAAACTGTTTTTT. Translation gives CASSPAGATNEKLFF.

This chain uses TRBV5-5 with TRBJ2-3, with D hard to call. V was cut by 0 bases and J by 6 bases, with 5 bases left in between. The CDR3 runs 12 residues. Looked up from germline, CDR1 is SGHKS and CDR2 is YYEKEE (reference sequence). CDR3 residues: CASSLVRDTQYF. The CDR3 DNA reads TGTGCCAGCAGCTTGGTGAGGGATACGCAGTATTTT.

Concerning this clone itself: Additional DNA sequences in this sample encode the identical CDR3. The CDR3 loop reads CASSPTGHEQFF. CDR3 in DNA: TGTGCCAGCTCACCGACAGGCCATGAGCAGTTCTTC. The chain carries TRBV18 and TRBJ2-1, with D perhaps TRBD1 (6 bases). The CDR3 runs 12 residues. The germline V gene has CDR1 KGHSH and CDR2 LQKENI. V was pared by 3 bases and J by 8 bases, with 8 bases between.

The CDR3 spells CASSMAGVGRTDTQYF. CDR3 DNA: TGCGCCAGCAGCATGGCTGGGGTCGGGCGCACAGATACGCAGTATTTT. The rearrangement uses TRBV5-1 and TRBJ2-3; D call uncertain. CDR1 and CDR2 from the germline V gene are SGHRS and YFSETQ. Trimming took 4 bases from V and 1 from J, leaving 16 bases between them. This CDR3 is 16 amino acids long.

The V call is TRBV18, the J call TRBJ2-5; tentative D call: TRBD1 (6 bases). The V and J ends lost 3 bases and 0 bases respectively, with 11 bases between them. This CDR3 is 15 amino acids long. Germline V gives CDR1 KGHSH, CDR2 LQKENI. The CDR3 nucleotides are TGTGCCAGCTCACCGCAGGGGTCTAACCAAGAGACCCAGTACTTC. It is translated as CASSPQGSNQETQYF.

The rearrangement joins TRBV7-3 to TRBJ1-1, with TRBD1 matching over 7 bases. This CDR3 spans 14 amino acids. The V gene end was trimmed by 6 bases and the J gene end by 5 bases; junction bases not matched to a gene: 9. Germline V gene data show CDR1 as SGHTA and CDR2 as FQGTGA. CDR3 sequence: CASSLVGQQTEAFF. CDR3 DNA: TGTGCCAGCAGTCTCGTGGGACAGCAAACTGAAGCTTTCTTT.

This clone came up many times. This chain joins TRBV15 and TRBJ2-3; D is uncertain. The germline V gene has CDR1 LNHNV and CDR2 YYDKDF (reference sequence). The CDR3 is made up of 12 amino acids. Trimming shortened V by 5 bases and J by 5 bases, and 8 bases separated the two germline ends. The DNA of the CDR3 is TGTGCCACCAGCGGCGTGGGAGATACGCAGTATTTT. Translated, it gives CATSGVGDTQYF.

The chain recombines TRBV6-5 with TRBJ2-6, with D unclear. The CDR3 is 14 amino acids. Germline loops: CDR1 MNHEY, CDR2 SVGAGI. Trimming stripped 6 bases from V and 0 bases from J, with 6 bases between. The chain's CDR3 is CASSHLSGANVLTF. As DNA, the CDR3 is TGTGCCAGCAGCCACCTCTCTGGGGCCAACGTCCTGACTTTC.

The chain links TRBV6-2 or TRBV6-3 to TRBJ1-1; 7 bases line up with TRBD1. Germline lookup yields CDR1 MNHEY and CDR2 SVGEGT. The V gene end was trimmed by 5 bases and the J gene end by 5 bases; junction bases not matched to a gene: 5. This CDR3 is built from 13 residues. CDR3 in DNA: TGTGCCAGCAGTCGACAGGGAAAAACTGAAGCTTTCTTT. Translating it yields CASSRQGKTEAFF.